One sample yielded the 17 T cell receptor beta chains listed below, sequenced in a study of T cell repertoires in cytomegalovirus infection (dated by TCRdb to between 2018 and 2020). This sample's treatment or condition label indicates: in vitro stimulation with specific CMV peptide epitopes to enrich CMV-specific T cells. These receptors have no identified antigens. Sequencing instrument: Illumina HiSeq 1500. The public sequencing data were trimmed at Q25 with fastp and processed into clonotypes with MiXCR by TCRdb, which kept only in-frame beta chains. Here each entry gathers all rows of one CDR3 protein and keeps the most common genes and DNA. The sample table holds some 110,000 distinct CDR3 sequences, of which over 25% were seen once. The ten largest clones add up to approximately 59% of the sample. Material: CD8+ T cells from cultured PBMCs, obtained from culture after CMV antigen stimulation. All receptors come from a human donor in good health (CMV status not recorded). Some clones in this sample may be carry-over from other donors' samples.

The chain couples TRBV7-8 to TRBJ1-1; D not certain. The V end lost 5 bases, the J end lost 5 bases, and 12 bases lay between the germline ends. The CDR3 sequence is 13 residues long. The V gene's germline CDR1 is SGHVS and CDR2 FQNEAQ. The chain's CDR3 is CASSPRGMTEAFF. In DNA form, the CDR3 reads TGTGCCAGCAGCCCCCGGGGTATGACTGAAGCTTTCTTT.

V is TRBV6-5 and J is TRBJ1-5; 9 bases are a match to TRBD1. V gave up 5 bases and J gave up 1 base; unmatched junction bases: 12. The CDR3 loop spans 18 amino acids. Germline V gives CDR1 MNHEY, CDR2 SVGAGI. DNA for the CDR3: TGTGCCAGCAGTCCGGGACAGGGAATATTTAGGAGCAATCAGCCCCAGCATTTT. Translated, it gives CASSPGQGIFRSNQPQHF.

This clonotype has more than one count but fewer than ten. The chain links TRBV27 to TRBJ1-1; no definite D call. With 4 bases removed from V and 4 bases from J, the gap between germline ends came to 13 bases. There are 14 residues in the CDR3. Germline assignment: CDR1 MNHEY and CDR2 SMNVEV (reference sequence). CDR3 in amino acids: CASSYRGLVTEAFF. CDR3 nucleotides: TGTGCCAGCAGTTACCGAGGATTGGTCACTGAAGCTTTCTTT.

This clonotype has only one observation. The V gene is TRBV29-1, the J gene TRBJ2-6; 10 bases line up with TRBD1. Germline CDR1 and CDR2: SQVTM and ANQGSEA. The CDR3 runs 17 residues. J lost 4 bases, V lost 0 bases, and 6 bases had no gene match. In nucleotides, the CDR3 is TGCAGCGTTGAAGATCGGACAGGGGGTCCGGGGGCCAACGTCCTGACTTTC. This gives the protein CSVEDRTGGPGANVLTF.

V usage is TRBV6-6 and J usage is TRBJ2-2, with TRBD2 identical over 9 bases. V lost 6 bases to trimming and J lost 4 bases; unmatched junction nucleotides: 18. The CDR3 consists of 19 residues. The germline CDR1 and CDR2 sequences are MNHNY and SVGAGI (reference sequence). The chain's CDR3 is CASRSRGVGPSGVTGELFF. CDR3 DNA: TGTGCCAGCAGATCCCGAGGAGTGGGCCCTAGCGGGGTCACCGGGGAGCTGTTTTTT.

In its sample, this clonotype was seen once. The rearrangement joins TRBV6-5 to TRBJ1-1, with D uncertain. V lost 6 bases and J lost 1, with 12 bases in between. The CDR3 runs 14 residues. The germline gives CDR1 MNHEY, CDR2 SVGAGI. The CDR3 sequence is CASRPPDKNTEAFF. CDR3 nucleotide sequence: TGTGCCAGCAGGCCTCCTGATAAGAACACTGAAGCTTTCTTT.

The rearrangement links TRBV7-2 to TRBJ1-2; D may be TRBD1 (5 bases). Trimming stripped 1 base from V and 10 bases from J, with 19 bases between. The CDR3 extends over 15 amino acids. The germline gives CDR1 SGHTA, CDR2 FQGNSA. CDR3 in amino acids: CASSLVGRQTGVYTF. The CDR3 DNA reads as TGTGCCAGCAGCTTAGTAGGGCGACAGACCGGGGTCTACACCTTC.

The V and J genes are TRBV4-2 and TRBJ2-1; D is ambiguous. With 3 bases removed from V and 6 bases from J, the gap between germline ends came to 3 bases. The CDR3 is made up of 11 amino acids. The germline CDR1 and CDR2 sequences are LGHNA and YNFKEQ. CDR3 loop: CASSHINEQFF. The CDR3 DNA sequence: TGTGCCAGCAGCCATATCAATGAGCAGTTCTTC.

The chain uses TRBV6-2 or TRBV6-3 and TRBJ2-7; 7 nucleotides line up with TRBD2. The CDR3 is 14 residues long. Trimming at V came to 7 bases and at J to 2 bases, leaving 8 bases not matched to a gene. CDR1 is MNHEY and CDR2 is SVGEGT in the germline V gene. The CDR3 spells CASNLGGVAYEQYF. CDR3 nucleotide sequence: TGTGCCAGCAACCTTGGGGGGGTCGCCTACGAGCAGTACTTC.

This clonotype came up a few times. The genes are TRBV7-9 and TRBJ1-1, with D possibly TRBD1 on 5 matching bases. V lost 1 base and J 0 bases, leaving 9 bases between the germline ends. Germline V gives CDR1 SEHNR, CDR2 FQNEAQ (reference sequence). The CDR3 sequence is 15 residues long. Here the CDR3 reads CASSLEGQMNTEAFF. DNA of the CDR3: TGTGCCAGCAGCTTAGAAGGACAAATGAACACTGAAGCTTTCTTT.

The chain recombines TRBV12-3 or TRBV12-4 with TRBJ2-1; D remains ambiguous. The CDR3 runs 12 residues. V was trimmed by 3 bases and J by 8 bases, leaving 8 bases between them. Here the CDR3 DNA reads TGTGCCAGCAGTTTTGCCTGGGATGAGCAGTTCTTC. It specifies CASSFAWDEQFF.

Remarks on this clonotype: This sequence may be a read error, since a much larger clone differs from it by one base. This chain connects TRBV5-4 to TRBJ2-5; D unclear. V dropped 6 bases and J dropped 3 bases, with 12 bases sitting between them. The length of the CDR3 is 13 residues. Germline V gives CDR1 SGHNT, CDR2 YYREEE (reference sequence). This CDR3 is CASTLSLEETQYF. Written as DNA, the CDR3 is TGTGCCAGCACCCTAAGCTTGGAAGAGACCCAGTACTTC.

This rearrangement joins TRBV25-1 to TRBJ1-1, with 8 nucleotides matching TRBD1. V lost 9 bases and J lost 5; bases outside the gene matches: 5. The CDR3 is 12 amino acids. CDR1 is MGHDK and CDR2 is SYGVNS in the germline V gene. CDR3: CASQGAGTEAFF. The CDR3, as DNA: TGTGCCAGTCAGGGGGCTGGGACTGAAGCTTTCTTT.

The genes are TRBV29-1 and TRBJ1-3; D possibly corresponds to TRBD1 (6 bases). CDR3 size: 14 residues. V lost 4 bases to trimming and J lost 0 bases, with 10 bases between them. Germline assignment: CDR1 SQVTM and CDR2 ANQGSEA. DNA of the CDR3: TGCAGCGTTGCTGGGGGCCCCTCTGGAAACACCATATATTTT. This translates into CSVAGGPSGNTIYF. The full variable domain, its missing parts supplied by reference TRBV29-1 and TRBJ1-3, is SAVISQKPSRDICQRGTSLTIQCQVDSQVTMMFWYRQQPGQSLTLIATANQGSEATYESGFVIDKFPISRPNLTFSTLTVSNMSPEDSSIYLCSVAGGPSGNTIYFGEGSWLTVV.

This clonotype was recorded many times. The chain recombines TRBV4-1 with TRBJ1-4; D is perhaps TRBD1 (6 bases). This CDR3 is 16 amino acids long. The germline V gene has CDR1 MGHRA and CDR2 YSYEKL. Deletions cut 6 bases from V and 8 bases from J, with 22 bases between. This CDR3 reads CASSGVDSNPAEKLFF. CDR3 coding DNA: TGCGCCAGCAGTGGGGTGGACAGCAATCCCGCAGAAAAACTGTTTTTT.

The CDR3 bases are TGCGCCAGCAGCCCCTCGTCCGGGACAGGAGTGTACGAGCAGTACTTC. This gives the protein CASSPSSGTGVYEQYF. This chain uses TRBV5-1 with TRBJ2-7; TRBD1 aligns across 8 bases. The V gene's germline CDR1 is SGHRS and CDR2 YFSETQ. The V gene end was trimmed by 4 bases and the J gene end by 4 bases; junction bases not matched to a gene: 13. This CDR3 region has 16 residues.

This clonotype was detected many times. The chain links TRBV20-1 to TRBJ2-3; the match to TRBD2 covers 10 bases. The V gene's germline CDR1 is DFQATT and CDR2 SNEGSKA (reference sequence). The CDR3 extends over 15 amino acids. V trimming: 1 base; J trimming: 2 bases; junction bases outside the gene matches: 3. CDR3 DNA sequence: TGCAGTGCTAGAGGGACTAGCGGCTCCACAGATACGCAGTATTTT. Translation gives CSARGTSGSTDTQYF.